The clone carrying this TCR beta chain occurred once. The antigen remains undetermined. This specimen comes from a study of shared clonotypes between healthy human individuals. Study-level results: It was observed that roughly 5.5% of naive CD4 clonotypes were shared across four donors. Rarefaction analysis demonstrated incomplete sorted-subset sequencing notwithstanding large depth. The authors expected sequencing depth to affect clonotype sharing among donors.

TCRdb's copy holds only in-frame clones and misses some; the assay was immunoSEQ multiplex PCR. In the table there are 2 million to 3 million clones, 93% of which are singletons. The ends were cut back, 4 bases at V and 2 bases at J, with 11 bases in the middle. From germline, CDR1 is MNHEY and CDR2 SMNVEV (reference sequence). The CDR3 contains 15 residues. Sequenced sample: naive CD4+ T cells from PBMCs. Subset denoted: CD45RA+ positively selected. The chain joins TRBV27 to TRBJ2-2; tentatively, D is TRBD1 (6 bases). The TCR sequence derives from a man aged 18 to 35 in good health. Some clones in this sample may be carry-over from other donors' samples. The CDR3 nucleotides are TGTGCCAGCAGTTCTGGACAGATTAACACCGGGGAGCTGTTTTTT. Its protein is CASSSGQINTGELFF.